Detailed here is one T cell receptor (beta chain). The data belong to a study of T-cell reconstitution after alpha-beta-depleted transplantation in children. Germline lookup yields CDR1 DFQATT and CDR2 SNEGSKA (reference sequence). Trimming took off 1 base at V and 10 bases at J, with 15 bases between the two ends. The CDR3 is made up of 13 amino acids. TCRbeta library preparation incorporated unique molecular identifiers. In TCRdb, the PCR reads were re-called with MiXCR into one record per CDR3 protein. The sample carries some 200,000 distinct CDR3 sequences, roughly 15% recorded once. This chain uses TRBV20-1 with TRBJ2-3, with TRBD2 as a possible D gene (5 bases). The sequence came from a human donor who donated a stem cell graft to a child with acute lymphoblastic leukemia. The starting material was PBMCs from the stem cell graft donor, obtained from the stem cell graft. CDR3 coding DNA: TGCAGTGCTAGAGTTCCGACTCGGGATGCGCAGTATTTT. Its translation is CSARVPTRDAQYF.